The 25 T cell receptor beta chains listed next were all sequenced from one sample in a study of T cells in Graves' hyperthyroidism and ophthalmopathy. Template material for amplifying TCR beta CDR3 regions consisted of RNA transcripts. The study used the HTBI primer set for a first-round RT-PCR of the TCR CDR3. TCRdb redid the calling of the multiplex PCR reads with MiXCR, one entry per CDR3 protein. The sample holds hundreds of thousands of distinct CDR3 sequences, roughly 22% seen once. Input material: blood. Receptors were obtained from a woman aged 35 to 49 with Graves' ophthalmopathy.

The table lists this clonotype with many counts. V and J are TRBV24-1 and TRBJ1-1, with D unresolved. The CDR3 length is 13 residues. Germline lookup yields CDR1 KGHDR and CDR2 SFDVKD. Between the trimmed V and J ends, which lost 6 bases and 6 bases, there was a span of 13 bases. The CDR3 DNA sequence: TGTGCCACCAGTAATTCCACGTCCGCTGAAGCTTTCTTT. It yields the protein CATSNSTSAEAFF.

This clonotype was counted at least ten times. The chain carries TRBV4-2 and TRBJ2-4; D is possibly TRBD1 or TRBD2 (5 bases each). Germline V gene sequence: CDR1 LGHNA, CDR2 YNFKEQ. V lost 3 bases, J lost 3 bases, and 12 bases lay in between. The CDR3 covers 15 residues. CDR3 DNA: TGTGCCAGCAGCCAGGCAGGGACGGGCAAAAACATTCAGTACTTC. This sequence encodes CASSQAGTGKNIQYF.

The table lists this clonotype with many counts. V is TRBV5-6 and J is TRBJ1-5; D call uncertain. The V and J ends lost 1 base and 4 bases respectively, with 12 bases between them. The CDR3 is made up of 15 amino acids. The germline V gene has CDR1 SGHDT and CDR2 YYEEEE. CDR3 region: CASSLSPDGNQPQHF. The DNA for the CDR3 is TGTGCCAGCAGCTTGAGTCCCGACGGGAATCAGCCCCAGCATTTT.

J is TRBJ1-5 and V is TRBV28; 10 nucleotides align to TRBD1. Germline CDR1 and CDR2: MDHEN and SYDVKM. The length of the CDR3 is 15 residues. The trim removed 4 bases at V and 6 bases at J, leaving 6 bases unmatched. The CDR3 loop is CASSSRGTGAQPQHF. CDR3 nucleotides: TGTGCCAGCAGTTCCAGAGGGACAGGGGCTCAGCCCCAGCATTTT.

DNA of the CDR3: TGCAGTGCTAGAGATCAGGGACTAGCGGGAGTGGAGACCCAGTACTTC. It translates to CSARDQGLAGVETQYF. This chain links TRBV20-1 with TRBJ2-5, with TRBD2 matching 14 bases. Losses at the gene ends were 0 bases for V and 5 bases for J; bases not matched to a gene: 5. Germline V gives CDR1 DFQATT, CDR2 SNEGSKA (reference sequence). The CDR3 consists of 16 residues.

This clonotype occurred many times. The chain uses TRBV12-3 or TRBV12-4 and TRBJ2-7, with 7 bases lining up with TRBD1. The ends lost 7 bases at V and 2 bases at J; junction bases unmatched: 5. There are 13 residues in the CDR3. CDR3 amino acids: CASTVGQAYEQYF. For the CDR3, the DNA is TGTGCCAGCACTGTCGGACAGGCCTACGAGCAGTACTTC.

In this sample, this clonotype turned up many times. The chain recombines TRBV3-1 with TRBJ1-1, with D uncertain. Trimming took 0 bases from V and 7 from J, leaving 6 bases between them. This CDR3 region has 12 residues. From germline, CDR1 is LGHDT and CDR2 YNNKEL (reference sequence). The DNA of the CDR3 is TGTGCCAGCAGCCAAGAGTGGAATGAAGCTTTCTTT. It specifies CASSQEWNEAFF. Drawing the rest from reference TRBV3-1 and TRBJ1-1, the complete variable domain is DTAVSQTPKYLVTQMGNDKSIKCEQNLGHDTMYWYKQDSKKFLKIMFSYNNKELIINETVPNRFSPKSPDKAHLNLHINSLELGDSAVYFCASSQEWNEAFFGQGTRLTVV.

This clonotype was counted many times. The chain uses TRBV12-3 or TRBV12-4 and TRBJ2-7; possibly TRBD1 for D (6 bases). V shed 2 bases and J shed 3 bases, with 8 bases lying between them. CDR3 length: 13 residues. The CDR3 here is CASSLQGHYEQYF. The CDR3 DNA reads TGTGCCAGCAGTTTACAGGGGCACTACGAGCAGTACTTC.

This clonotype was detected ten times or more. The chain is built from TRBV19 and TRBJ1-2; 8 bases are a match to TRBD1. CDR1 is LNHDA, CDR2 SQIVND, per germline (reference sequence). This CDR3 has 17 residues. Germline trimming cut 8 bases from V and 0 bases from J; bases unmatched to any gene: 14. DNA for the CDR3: TGTGCCAGTTCCCCGGGGGCGACAGGGGTATCTAACTATGGCTACACCTTC. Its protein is CASSPGATGVSNYGYTF. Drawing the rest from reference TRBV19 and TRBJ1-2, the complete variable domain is DGGITQSPKYLFRKEGQNVTLSCEQNLNHDAMYWYRQDPGQGLRLIYYSQIVNDFQKGDIAEGYSVSREKKESFPLTVTSAQKNPTAFYLCASSPGATGVSNYGYTFGSGTRLTVV.

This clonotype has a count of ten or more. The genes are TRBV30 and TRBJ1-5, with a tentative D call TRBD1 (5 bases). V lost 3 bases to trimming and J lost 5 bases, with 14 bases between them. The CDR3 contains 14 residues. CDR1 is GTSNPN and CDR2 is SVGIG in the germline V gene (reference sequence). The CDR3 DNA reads TGTGCCTGGAGCGGGGGTAGGGGCGATCAGCCCCAGCATTTT. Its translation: CAWSGGRGDQPQHF.

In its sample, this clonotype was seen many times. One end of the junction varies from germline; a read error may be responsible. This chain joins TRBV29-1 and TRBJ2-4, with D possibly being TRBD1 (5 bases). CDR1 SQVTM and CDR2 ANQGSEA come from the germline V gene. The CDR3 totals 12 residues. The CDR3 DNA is TGCAGCGTCGCCGAGCCAGGGAACACTCAGTACTTC. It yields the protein CSVAEPGNTQYF.

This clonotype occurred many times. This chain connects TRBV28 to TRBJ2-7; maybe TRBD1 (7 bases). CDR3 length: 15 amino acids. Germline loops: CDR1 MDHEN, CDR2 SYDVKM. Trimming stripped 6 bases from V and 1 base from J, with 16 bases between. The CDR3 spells CASRAPGGQSYEQYF. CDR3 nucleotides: TGTGCCAGCAGGGCCCCCGGGGGACAGTCCTACGAGCAGTACTTC.

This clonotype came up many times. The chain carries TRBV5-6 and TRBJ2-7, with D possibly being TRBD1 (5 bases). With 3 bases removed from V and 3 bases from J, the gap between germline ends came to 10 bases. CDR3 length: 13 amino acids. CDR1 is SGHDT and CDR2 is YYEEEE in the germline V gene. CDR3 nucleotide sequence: TGTGCCAGCAGCTATGGACACATCTACGAGCAGTACTTC. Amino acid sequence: CASSYGHIYEQYF.

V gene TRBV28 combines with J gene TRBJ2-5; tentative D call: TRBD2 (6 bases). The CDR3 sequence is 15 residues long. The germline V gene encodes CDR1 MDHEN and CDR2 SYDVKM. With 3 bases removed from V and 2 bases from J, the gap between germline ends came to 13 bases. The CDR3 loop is CASSLPGSDQETQYF. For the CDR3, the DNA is TGTGCCAGCAGTTTGCCCGGGAGCGATCAAGAGACCCAGTACTTC.

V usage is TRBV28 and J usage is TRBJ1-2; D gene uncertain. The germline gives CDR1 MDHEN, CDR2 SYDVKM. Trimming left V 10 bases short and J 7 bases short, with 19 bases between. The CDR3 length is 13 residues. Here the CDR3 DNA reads TGTGCCATCACCGGGCCCGTCATGGGTGGCTACACCTTC. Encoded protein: CAITGPVMGGYTF.

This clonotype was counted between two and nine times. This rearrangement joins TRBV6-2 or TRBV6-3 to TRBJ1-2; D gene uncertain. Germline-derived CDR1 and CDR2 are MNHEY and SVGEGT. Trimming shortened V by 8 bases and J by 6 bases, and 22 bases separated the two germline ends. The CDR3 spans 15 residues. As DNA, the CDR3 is TGTGCCAGCGCTCCCGTACAGCGAATGGCCCATGGCTACACCTTC. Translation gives CASAPVQRMAHGYTF.

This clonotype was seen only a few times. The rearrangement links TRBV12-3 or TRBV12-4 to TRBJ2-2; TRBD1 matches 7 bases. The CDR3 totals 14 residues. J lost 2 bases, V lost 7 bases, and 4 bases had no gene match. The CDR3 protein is CASKGQVNTGELFF. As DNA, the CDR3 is TGTGCCAGCAAAGGACAGGTTAACACCGGGGAGCTGTTTTTT.

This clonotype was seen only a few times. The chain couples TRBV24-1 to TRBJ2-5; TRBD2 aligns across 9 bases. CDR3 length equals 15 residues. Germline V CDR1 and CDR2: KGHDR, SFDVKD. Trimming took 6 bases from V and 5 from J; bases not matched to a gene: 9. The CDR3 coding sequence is TGTGCCACCAGTTACGGCGGGAGGGTAGGGGAGACCCAGTACTTC. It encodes CATSYGGRVGETQYF.

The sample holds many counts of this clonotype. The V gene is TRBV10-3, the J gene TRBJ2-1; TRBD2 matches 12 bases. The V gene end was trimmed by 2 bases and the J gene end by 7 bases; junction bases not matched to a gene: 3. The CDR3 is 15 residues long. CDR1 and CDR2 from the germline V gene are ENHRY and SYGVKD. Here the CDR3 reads CAISETGTSGNEQFF. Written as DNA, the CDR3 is TGTGCCATCAGTGAGACCGGGACTAGCGGGAATGAGCAGTTCTTC.

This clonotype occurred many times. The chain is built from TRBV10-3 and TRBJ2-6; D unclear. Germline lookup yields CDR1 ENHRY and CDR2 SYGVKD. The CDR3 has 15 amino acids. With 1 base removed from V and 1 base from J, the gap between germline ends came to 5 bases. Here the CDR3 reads CAISEYGSGANVLTF. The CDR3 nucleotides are TGTGCCATCAGTGAGTACGGTTCTGGGGCCAACGTCCTGACTTTC.

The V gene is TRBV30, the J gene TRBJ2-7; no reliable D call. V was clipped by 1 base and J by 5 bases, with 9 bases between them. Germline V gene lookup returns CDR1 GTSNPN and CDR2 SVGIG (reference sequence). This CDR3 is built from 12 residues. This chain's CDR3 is CAWSALRDEQYF. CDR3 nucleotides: TGTGCCTGGAGTGCCCTGCGAGACGAGCAGTACTTC.

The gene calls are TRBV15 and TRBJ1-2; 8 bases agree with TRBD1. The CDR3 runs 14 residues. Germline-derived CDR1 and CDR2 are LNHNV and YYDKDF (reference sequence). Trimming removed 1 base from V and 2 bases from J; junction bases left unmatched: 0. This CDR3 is CATSRGTGNYGYTF. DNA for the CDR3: TGTGCCACCAGCAGAGGGACAGGGAACTATGGCTACACCTTC.

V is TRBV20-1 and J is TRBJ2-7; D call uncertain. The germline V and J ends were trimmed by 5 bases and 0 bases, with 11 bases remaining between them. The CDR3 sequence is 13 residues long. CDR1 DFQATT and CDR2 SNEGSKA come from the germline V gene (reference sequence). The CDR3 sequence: CSAFDTFSYEQYF. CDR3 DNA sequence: TGCAGTGCTTTCGACACCTTCTCCTACGAGCAGTACTTC.

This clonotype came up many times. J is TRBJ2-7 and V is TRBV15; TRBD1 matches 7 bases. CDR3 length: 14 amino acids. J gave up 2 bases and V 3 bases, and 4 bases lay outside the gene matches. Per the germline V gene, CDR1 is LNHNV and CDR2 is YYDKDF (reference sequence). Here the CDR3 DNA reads TGTGCCACCAGCAGTCGGGACAGCACCTACGAGCAGTACTTC. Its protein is CATSSRDSTYEQYF. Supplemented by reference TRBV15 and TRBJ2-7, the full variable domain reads DAMVIQNPRYQVTQFGKPVTLSCSQTLNHNVMYWYQQKSSQAPKLLFHYYDKDFNNEADTPDNFQSRRPNTSFCFLDIRSPGLGDTAMYLCATSSRDSTYEQYFGPGTRLTVT.

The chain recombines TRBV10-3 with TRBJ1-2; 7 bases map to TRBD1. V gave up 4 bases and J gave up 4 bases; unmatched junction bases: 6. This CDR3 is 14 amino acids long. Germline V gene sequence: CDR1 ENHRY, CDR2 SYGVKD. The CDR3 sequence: CAISARDSLYGYTF. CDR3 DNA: TGTGCCATCAGTGCGAGGGACAGCCTCTATGGCTACACCTTC.